This TCR beta chain was recorded in a study of blood T cell repertoires in COVID-19. Overall study: COVID-19 samples collected from the United States, Italy and Spain covered acute and convalescent phases. T cells, B-cell-depleted T cells, or PBMCs supplied cDNA or gDNA.

The CDR3 is made up of 17 amino acids. In germline, CDR1 is LNHNV, CDR2 YYDKDF (reference sequence). V lost 8 bases to trimming and J lost 4 bases, with 24 bases between them. Source study methods: It was from reference gene primer amplification that nucleated cell counts were estimated. Profiled with immunoSEQ multiplex PCR; TCRdb holds only in-frame clones, not every one. The DNA was the basis for D and trimming; V, J and clone size are from that table. The table records some 180,000 clones, 88% of them present only once. V is TRBV15 and J is TRBJ2-1; TRBD2 is a possible D gene (7 bases). The clonotype originates from a middle-aged man who had recovered from COVID-19. The sequenced sample was peripheral blood. The CDR3 spells CATLPGNRTRGYNEQFF. Written as DNA, the CDR3 is TGTGCCACCCTCCCGGGAAATAGGACTAGGGGGTACAATGAGCAGTTCTTC.